The clone carrying this T cell receptor (beta chain) was recorded once. What it recognizes is unknown. These data originate in a study of blood T cells in healthy people across ages. General study results and limits: In long-lived donors, naive CD4+ cell counts and diversity exceeded those of aged donors.

With a J-beta primer mix and a sample-barcoded 5' primer, a second PCR ran roughly 6 to 11 cycles. TCRdb re-derived calls from the 5' RACE reads in MiXCR, one entry per CDR3 protein. There are hundreds of thousands of distinct CDR3 sequences in the sample; around 24% occur only once, and 3% lies in the top ten. The CDR3 totals 16 residues. Germline V gene sequence: CDR1 SQVTM, CDR2 ANQGSEA. Separately, the same data were catalogued under a study of T cells of mothers and their children. That source reports: Mothers and children who were related shared slightly more overlap than unrelated pairs, but not significantly more. Not a single persistent microchimeric T cell clone was detected.

The chain employs TRBV29-1 and TRBJ2-5; tentatively, D is TRBD2 (5 bases). The J call is in doubt because the DNA end fits TRBJ2-7 better. Material for sequencing was blood. This clonotype originated in a boy between 5 and 17 years old in good health. For the CDR3, the DNA is TGCAGCGTTGTGGGCGGTCGGGGAATAGAATCCTACGAGCAGTACTTC. Translation gives CSVVGGRGIESYEQYF.